Below, 16 T cell receptor beta chains from the same sample are listed, as sequenced in a study of human T cells and chemical hapten exposure. TCRdb re-derived calls from the RACE reads in MiXCR, one entry per CDR3 protein. The repertoire holds about 41,000 distinct CDR3 sequences, with approximately 3.4% as singletons. Indicated time point: patch test 2, 6 weeks after DPC sensitization. The sample's treatment: therapeutic diphenylcyclopropenone sensitization with weekly scalp DPC. Here the sequenced sample was whole blood, taken in connection with sensitization to the hapten diphenylcyclopropenone (DPC). The receptors derive from a man between 35 and 55 years old with alopecia areata. Some clones in this sample may be carry-over from other donors' samples.

This clonotype has at least ten counts. The chain has TRBV9 and TRBJ2-1; 11 bases map to TRBD2. The CDR3 extends over 15 amino acids. From germline, CDR1 is SGDLS and CDR2 YYNGEE. V shed 0 bases and J 5 bases; nucleotides not matched to a gene: 1. CDR3 loop: CASSVEGLADNEQFF. The CDR3 DNA is TGTGCCAGCAGCGTAGAGGGACTAGCGGACAATGAGCAGTTCTTC.

This clonotype was seen many times. The rearrangement joins TRBV28 to TRBJ2-5, with D possibly being TRBD1 (6 bases). V was trimmed by 2 bases and J by 5 bases, leaving 12 bases between them. Per the germline V gene, CDR1 is MDHEN and CDR2 is SYDVKM. CDR3 length equals 14 residues. CDR3 in DNA: TGTGCCAGCAGTTTAGGGGGCGTGGGTGAGACCCAGTACTTC. The encoded protein is CASSLGGVGETQYF.

This clonotype was found many times. The chain is built from TRBV27 and TRBJ1-1; no clear D. Germline-derived CDR1 and CDR2 are MNHEY and SMNVEV (reference sequence). V dropped 7 bases and J dropped 0 bases, with 6 bases sitting between them. The CDR3 contains 12 residues. The CDR3 protein is CASTDMNTEAFF. The CDR3, as DNA: TGTGCCAGCACGGATATGAACACTGAAGCTTTCTTT.

This clonotype has ten or more counts. The rearrangement uses TRBV4-2 and TRBJ2-3, with D unclear. Germline V gene lookup returns CDR1 LGHNA and CDR2 YNFKEQ. V was shortened by 3 bases and J by 0 bases, with 10 bases between the two germline ends. The CDR3 covers 15 residues. CDR3 DNA: TGTGCCAGCAGCCAGGCGGTTCCTAGCACAGATACGCAGTATTTT. As protein: CASSQAVPSTDTQYF.

The gene calls are TRBV30 and TRBJ2-2; D may be TRBD2 (7 bases). The CDR3 loop spans 15 amino acids. Trimming left V 1 base short and J 1 base short, with 10 bases between. Germline values: CDR1 GTSNPN, CDR2 SVGIG (reference sequence). Here the CDR3 reads CAWSGGGRNTGELFF. The CDR3 region has the DNA TGTGCCTGGAGTGGGGGGGGGCGGAACACCGGGGAGCTGTTTTTT.

At least ten counts were recorded for this clonotype. V gene TRBV20-1 combines with J gene TRBJ2-7; a weak D match, TRBD2 (5 bases). The V gene lost 1 base and the J gene lost 0 bases, with 13 bases spanning the gap. Looked up from germline, CDR1 is DFQATT and CDR2 is SNEGSKA (reference sequence). This CDR3 is 15 amino acids long. CDR3 sequence (DNA): TGCAGTGCTAGAGCTCCGCAGCGGAGCTCCTACGAGCAGTACTTC. It codes for CSARAPQRSSYEQYF.

This clonotype showed up many times. The chain recombines TRBV29-1 with TRBJ2-1; possibly TRBD1 for D (5 bases). The CDR3 has 11 residues. The V and J ends lost 1 base and 8 bases respectively, with 6 bases between them. The germline V gene encodes CDR1 SQVTM and CDR2 ANQGSEA. CDR3 bases: TGCAGCGTTGAAGGGGGCGATGAGCAGTTCTTC. This sequence encodes CSVEGGDEQFF.

This clonotype was recorded at least ten times. The chain employs TRBV11-2 and TRBJ2-7, with unresolved D. V was clipped by 5 bases and J by 6 bases, with 14 bases between them. The CDR3 consists of 13 residues. Per the germline V gene, CDR1 is SGHAT and CDR2 is FQNNGV. CDR3 amino acids: CASSDSLASEQYF. DNA for the CDR3: TGTGCCAGCAGCGACTCTCTTGCCTCCGAGCAGTACTTC.

This clonotype was detected only a few times. V usage is TRBV6-1 and J usage is TRBJ1-2, with 7 bases that match TRBD1. This CDR3 has 16 amino acids. J was trimmed by 4 bases and V by 1 base; bases with no gene match: 9. The V gene's germline CDR1 is MNHNS and CDR2 SASEGT. The CDR3 DNA follows: TGTGCCAGCAGTGAAGTTAAGACAGGGCTTGGCTATGGCTACACCTTC. Translated: CASSEVKTGLGYGYTF.

This clonotype was counted many times. The chain joins TRBV20-1 to TRBJ2-2; 10 bases map to TRBD1. V was pared by 0 bases and J by 4 bases, with 8 bases of the junction left unmatched. This CDR3 has 17 amino acids. Germline values: CDR1 DFQATT, CDR2 SNEGSKA (reference sequence). The CDR3 loop is CSARDLTGGLPTGELFF. Written as DNA, the CDR3 is TGCAGTGCTAGAGACTTGACAGGGGGCCTCCCCACCGGGGAGCTGTTTTTT.

This clonotype has more than one count but fewer than ten. This chain links TRBV7-8 with TRBJ1-3; D remains unclear. The V gene lost 5 bases and the J gene lost 0 bases, with 8 bases spanning the gap. The CDR3 is made up of 14 amino acids. Germline V gene lookup returns CDR1 SGHVS and CDR2 FQNEAQ. This CDR3 is CASSMRLSGNTIYF. The DNA of the CDR3 is TGTGCCAGCAGCATGAGACTCTCTGGAAACACCATATATTTT.

The chain is built from TRBV19 and TRBJ2-6; D might be TRBD1 (6 bases). V was trimmed by 5 bases and J by 4 bases, leaving 15 bases between them. CDR3 length equals 16 residues. From germline, CDR1 is LNHDA and CDR2 SQIVND (reference sequence). The CDR3 region is CASSLTTGSGANVLTF. In DNA form, the CDR3 reads TGTGCCAGTAGTCTAACGACAGGTTCCGGGGCCAACGTCCTGACTTTC.

Many counts were recorded for this clonotype. The chain couples TRBV20-1 to TRBJ2-7, with TRBD2 matching 7 bases. Germline V CDR1 and CDR2: DFQATT, SNEGSKA (reference sequence). This CDR3 is 11 amino acids long. The V gene end was trimmed by 4 bases and the J gene end by 6 bases; junction bases not matched to a gene: 3. CDR3 nucleotide sequence: TGCAGTGCTACGACTAGCACCGAGCAGTACTTC. Amino acid sequence: CSATTSTEQYF.

This clonotype was seen at least ten times. The chain carries TRBV9 and TRBJ2-3; TRBD1 or TRBD2 may be the D gene (5 bases each). Germline CDR1 SGDLS, CDR2 YYNGEE. The CDR3 loop spans 21 amino acids. Trimming shortened V by 1 base and J by 2 bases, and 29 bases separated the two germline ends. The CDR3 bases are TGTGCCAGCAGCGTAAGAGGAGGACACTTTAGGACCGGTGGGGACACAGATACGCAGTATTTT. It codes for CASSVRGGHFRTGGDTDTQYF.

This clonotype appeared many times. The chain employs TRBV4-3 and TRBJ1-2, with D perhaps TRBD1 (5 bases). V was pared by 4 bases and J by 6 bases, with 21 bases between. The CDR3 extends over 16 amino acids. Per germline, CDR1 LGHNA and CDR2 YSLEER. The CDR3 DNA sequence: TGCGCCAGCAGCCCCCGTGGGGCACTTGCCGCGGATGGCTACACCTTC. Encoded protein: CASSPRGALAADGYTF.

About this clonotype itself: A much larger clone differs from this one at a single base, so this may be a read error. The V and J genes are TRBV7-8 and TRBJ2-1, with a tentative D call TRBD2 (6 bases). The CDR3 has 12 residues. Trimming stripped 6 bases from V and 11 bases from J, with 14 bases between. Germline V gene sequence: CDR1 SGHVS, CDR2 FQNEAQ. The CDR3 DNA follows: TGTGCCAGCAGGCGAGGAGGGGATAAGCAGTTCTTC. It yields the protein CASRRGGDKQFF.